What follows are 11 T cell receptor beta chains derived from one specimen sequenced in a study of blood T cell repertoires in COVID-19. Assay: immunoSEQ multiplex PCR; the TCRdb copy retains only in-frame clones and omits some. This table has 450,000 to 500,000 clones, approximately 83% appearing once. The sample was peripheral blood. Source of these receptors: a human donor in a cohort sampled during active COVID-19.

This chain joins TRBV27 and TRBJ2-7; 10 bases fit TRBD1. The CDR3 sequence is 18 residues long. The germline V gene has CDR1 MNHEY and CDR2 SMNVEV (reference sequence). V was clipped by 2 bases and J by 5 bases; unmatched bases: 15. The CDR3 nucleotides read TGTGCCAGCAGTTTAAACCGTTGGGCGGGACAGGGGATGGACGAGCAGTACTTC. Encoded protein: CASSLNRWAGQGMDEQYF.

The chain links TRBV5-4 to TRBJ1-1; a weak D match, TRBD1 (5 bases). Trimming pared 0 bases from V and 4 bases from J, leaving 7 bases between. Germline V lookup: CDR1 SGHNT, CDR2 YYREEE (reference sequence). The CDR3 is made up of 13 amino acids. This CDR3 reads CASSLDGATEAFF. The CDR3 DNA follows: TGTGCCAGCAGCTTGGATGGGGCCACTGAAGCTTTCTTT.

This sequence joins TRBV7-3 and TRBJ2-3, with TRBD1 identical over 7 bases. Germline V gene lookup returns CDR1 SGHTA and CDR2 FQGTGA. This CDR3 comprises 14 residues. Trimming removed 5 bases from V and 10 bases from J; junction bases left unmatched: 12. CDR3 sequence (DNA): TGTGCCAGCAGCCGGACAGGCGGCCCGGAGGCGCAGTATTTT. Its protein product is CASSRTGGPEAQYF.

Only a few counts were recorded for this clone. This sequence joins TRBV6-1 and TRBJ1-6; tentative D call: TRBD1 (5 bases). V was clipped by 3 bases and J by 8 bases, with 23 bases between them. Per the germline V gene, CDR1 is MNHNS and CDR2 is SASEGT. The CDR3 is 18 residues long. The CDR3 DNA sequence: TGTGCCAGCAGTGACCCGCTAGTGACAGCCGGATTGGATTCACCCCTCCACTTT. Protein product: CASSDPLVTAGLDSPLHF.

CDR3: CAWAGQGYEKLFF. In nucleotides, the CDR3 is TGTGCCTGGGCGGGACAGGGGTATGAAAAACTGTTTTTT. V usage is TRBV30 and J usage is TRBJ1-4; TRBD1 agrees at 10 bases. CDR3 length: 13 amino acids. Trimming at V came to 5 bases and at J to 6 bases, leaving 3 bases not matched to a gene. The germline gives CDR1 GTSNPN, CDR2 SVGIG (reference sequence).

The rearrangement joins TRBV10-3 to TRBJ1-1; 7 positions match TRBD1. The germline V gene encodes CDR1 ENHRY and CDR2 SYGVKD. Trimming removed 9 bases from V and 8 bases from J; junction bases left unmatched: 12. The CDR3 spans 13 residues. CDR3 amino acids: CAIAPGQPYEAFF. Here the CDR3 DNA reads TGTGCCATTGCCCCGGGACAGCCATACGAAGCTTTCTTT.

This chain links TRBV6-5 with TRBJ2-7; 7 nucleotides agree with TRBD1. Germline V lookup: CDR1 MNHEY, CDR2 SVGAGI. The length of the CDR3 is 14 residues. Trimming at V came to 6 bases and at J to 1 base, leaving 6 bases not matched to a gene. CDR3: CASRPPGQSYEQYF. CDR3 DNA: TGTGCCAGCAGACCTCCGGGACAGTCCTACGAGCAGTACTTC.

This chain uses TRBV25-1 with TRBJ2-1; TRBD1 agrees at 11 bases. J lost 8 bases, V lost 10 bases, and 7 bases had no gene match. CDR3 length: 13 amino acids. Germline CDR1 MGHDK, CDR2 SYGVNS. The CDR3 region is CANTRDRGDEQFF. For the CDR3, the DNA is TGTGCCAATACCCGGGACAGGGGGGATGAGCAGTTCTTC.

CDR3 in amino acids: CASSSLPWLAGLPSTDTQYF. The CDR3 DNA reads as TGTGCCAGCAGCTCACTCCCTTGGCTAGCGGGCCTACCTAGCACAGATACGCAGTATTTT. The chain joins TRBV27 to TRBJ2-3, with 8 bases fitting TRBD2. Germline V gene lookup returns CDR1 MNHEY and CDR2 SMNVEV (reference sequence). V shed 6 bases, J shed 0 bases, and the junction held 20 bases outside the gene matches. This CDR3 region has 20 residues.

V gene TRBV7-3 combines with J gene TRBJ2-6; D perhaps matches TRBD2 (6 bases). Germline-derived CDR1 and CDR2 are SGHTA and FQGTGA. The CDR3 consists of 17 residues. With 4 bases removed from V and 0 bases from J, the gap between germline ends came to 13 bases. CDR3 nucleotides: TGTGCCAGCAGCTCCCGGGAGTTGGCCTCTGGGGCCAACGTCCTGACTTTC. Translated, it gives CASSSRELASGANVLTF.

The rearrangement links TRBV2 to TRBJ2-1; no definite D call. The CDR3 is made up of 13 amino acids. Germline assignment: CDR1 SNHLY and CDR2 FYNNEI. Trimming stripped 2 bases from V and 3 bases from J, with 5 bases between. The chain's CDR3 is CASSEPIYNEQFF. The DNA of the CDR3 is TGTGCCAGCAGTGAACCAATCTACAATGAGCAGTTCTTC. The whole variable domain, remainder taken from reference TRBV2 and TRBJ2-1, is EPEVTQTPSHQVTQMGQEVILRCVPISNHLYFYWYRQILGQKVEFLVSFYNNEISEKSEIFDDQFSVERPDGSNFTLKIRSTKLEDSAMYFCASSEPIYNEQFFGPGTRLTVL.